The entry that follows covers one TCR beta chain sequence. Its antigen is undetermined. RNA transcripts gave rise to amplified TCR beta CDR3 regions. HTBI primers were used for first-round RT-PCR of the TCR CDR3. TCRdb reprocessed the multiplex PCR reads with MiXCR, giving one entry per CDR3 protein. The data contain 660,000 or so distinct CDR3 sequences, around 21% of them singletons. These data belong to a study of T cells in Graves' hyperthyroidism and ophthalmopathy. As for the study in general: At the time of initial diagnosis and before any treatment, peripheral blood was collected.

Study-wide findings and caveats: Ophthalmopathy and stable hyperthyroidism were separated by a 13 V-J model. Most thyroid clonotypes expanded above 0.001 appeared in blood too.

The CDR3 totals 15 residues. Trimming took off 5 bases at V and 2 bases at J, with 13 bases between the two ends. The germline V gene encodes CDR1 LGHDT and CDR2 YNNKEL (reference sequence). The J gene is TRBJ2-1, the V gene TRBV3-1; D is perhaps TRBD2 (6 bases). Sample: blood. This TCR came from a young man with Graves' ophthalmopathy. CDR3 bases: TGTGCCAGCAGCTCCGGGACTCAAGCCTACAATGAGCAGTTCTTC. Residues: CASSSGTQAYNEQFF.